The 23 T cell receptor beta chains below were found in one sample sequenced in a study of OX40 agonist ivuxolimab in advanced cancers. Here immunoSEQ multiplex PCR was the method, and the copy in TCRdb shows in-frame clones only, minus some. This table has tens of thousands of clones, 88% appearing once. Sequencing used CD4+ or CD8+ T cells sorted from blood, obtained in a trial of the OX40 agonist ivuxolimab. These receptors were taken from an adult with an advanced solid tumor such as melanoma, head and neck, liver or kidney cancer.

V is TRBV28 and J is TRBJ2-4; D perhaps matches TRBD1 (6 bases). The V gene's germline CDR1 is MDHEN and CDR2 SYDVKM. The CDR3 is 16 amino acids. Trimming left V 3 bases short and J 1 base short, with 13 bases between. In DNA, the CDR3 is TGTGCCAGCAGTTTGCCAGGGGCCCTCGCCAAAAACATTCAGTACTTC. It is translated as CASSLPGALAKNIQYF.

The chain employs TRBV5-6 and TRBJ2-7; 14 bases fit TRBD2. The CDR3 consists of 19 residues. J gave up 6 bases and V 1 base, and 15 bases lay outside the gene matches. Germline V gives CDR1 SGHDT, CDR2 YYEEEE. The CDR3 DNA reads TGTGCCAGCAGCTTGCTTTGGGTTGGACTAGCGGGAGGACGGAGCGAGCAGTACTTC. This encodes CASSLLWVGLAGGRSEQYF.

A single count supports this clone. The gene calls are TRBV13 and TRBJ1-1, with D possibly TRBD1 on 5 matching bases. The CDR3 is made up of 17 amino acids. Germline V lookup: CDR1 PRHDT, CDR2 FYEKMQ (reference sequence). V shed 3 bases and J shed 3 bases, with 20 bases lying between them. This CDR3 is CASSFGGEVRADTEAFF. DNA of the CDR3: TGTGCCAGCAGCTTCGGGGGGGAAGTTCGCGCGGACACTGAAGCTTTCTTT.

V and J are TRBV7-3 and TRBJ2-1; TRBD2 matches at 8 bases. Germline V gives CDR1 SGHTA, CDR2 FQGTGA. This CDR3 has 15 residues. Losses at the gene ends were 5 bases for V and 8 bases for J; bases not matched to a gene: 11. The CDR3 nucleotides read TGTGCCAGCAGCATTGGCGGGAGGCCCGGGGATGAGCAGTTCTTC. Translating it yields CASSIGGRPGDEQFF.

The J gene is TRBJ1-3, the V gene TRBV19; D gene uncertain. The CDR3 runs to 14 residues. The V gene lost 7 bases and the J gene lost 0 bases, with 10 bases spanning the gap. Germline values: CDR1 LNHDA, CDR2 SQIVND (reference sequence). The CDR3 nucleotides read TGTGCCAGTAAACCTTTGGTCTCTGGAAACACCATATATTTT. It is translated as CASKPLVSGNTIYF.

V usage is TRBV19 and J usage is TRBJ2-3, with 8 nucleotides matching TRBD1. J gave up 1 base and V 3 bases, and 12 bases lay outside the gene matches. Germline loops: CDR1 LNHDA, CDR2 SQIVND (reference sequence). The CDR3 length is 18 residues. The CDR3, as DNA: TGTGCCAGTAGTATTTTTAGGGACAGGAGAATAGGCACAGATACGCAGTATTTT. Protein product: CASSIFRDRRIGTDTQYF.

V is TRBV19 and J is TRBJ2-1, with TRBD1 identical over 8 bases. The CDR3 totals 16 residues. Germline loops: CDR1 LNHDA, CDR2 SQIVND (reference sequence). Germline trimming cut 5 bases from V and 3 bases from J; bases unmatched to any gene: 9. As DNA, the CDR3 is TGTGCCAGTAGTTCTTCCGCAGGGGGCCACTACAATGAGCAGTTCTTC. Translation: CASSSSAGGHYNEQFF.

The rearrangement links TRBV29-1 to TRBJ2-5; 8 bases align to TRBD1. The CDR3 extends over 13 amino acids. The germline V gene encodes CDR1 SQVTM and CDR2 ANQGSEA. V was pared by 6 bases and J by 2 bases, with 5 bases of the junction left unmatched. For the CDR3, the DNA is TGCAGCGTAGCCGGGACAGGTCAAGAGACCCAGTACTTC. Translating gives CSVAGTGQETQYF.

The chain couples TRBV15 to TRBJ1-4; D is perhaps TRBD1 (5 bases). The V gene lost 0 bases and the J gene lost 6 bases, with 14 bases spanning the gap. The CDR3 spans 16 residues. CDR1 is LNHNV and CDR2 is YYDKDF in the germline V gene (reference sequence). The CDR3 sequence: CATSRDIRGKDEKLFF. CDR3 DNA: TGTGCCACCAGCAGAGATATACGGGGGAAGGATGAAAAACTGTTTTTT.

The chain combines TRBV6-6 with TRBJ1-1; D is unresolved. The length of the CDR3 is 12 residues. Germline loops: CDR1 MNHNY, CDR2 SVGAGI (reference sequence). Trimming pared 6 bases from V and 4 bases from J, leaving 9 bases between. The CDR3: CASRSEGTEAFF. The CDR3 bases are TGTGCCAGCAGATCGGAGGGCACTGAAGCTTTCTTT.

V is TRBV19 and J is TRBJ1-2; D call uncertain. The CDR3 has 13 amino acids. Trimming took off 4 bases at V and 4 bases at J, with 10 bases between the two ends. The V gene's germline CDR1 is LNHDA and CDR2 SQIVND (reference sequence). The CDR3 region is CASSTDRIYGYTF. CDR3 nucleotide sequence: TGTGCCAGTAGTACGGACCGAATCTATGGCTACACCTTC.

This chain connects TRBV9 to TRBJ2-7, with 8 bases matching TRBD2. Losses at the gene ends were 1 base for V and 0 bases for J; bases not matched to a gene: 3. This CDR3 is 15 amino acids long. Germline assignment: CDR1 SGDLS and CDR2 YYNGEE. The CDR3 protein is CASSVNSGSSYEQYF. The CDR3 DNA sequence: TGTGCCAGCAGCGTAAACAGCGGGAGCTCCTACGAGCAGTACTTC. Using reference TRBV9 and TRBJ2-7 for the parts outside the CDR3, the full variable domain is DSGVTQTPKHLITATGQRVTLRCSPRSGDLSVYWYQQSLDQGLQFLIQYYNGEERAKGNILERFSAQQFPDLHSELNLSSLELGDSALYFCASSVNSGSSYEQYFGPGTRLTVT.

This chain uses TRBV6-1 with TRBJ1-3; the match to TRBD1 covers 9 bases. This CDR3 comprises 15 residues. Germline values: CDR1 MNHNS, CDR2 SASEGT. The V gene end was trimmed by 6 bases and the J gene end by 3 bases; junction bases not matched to a gene: 6. CDR3 nucleotide sequence: TGTGCCAGCAGATCACAGGGGGCTAGTGGAAACACCATATATTTT. Translation gives CASRSQGASGNTIYF.

The chain recombines TRBV2 with TRBJ2-1; D unresolved. Germline V gives CDR1 SNHLY, CDR2 FYNNEI. The CDR3 runs 11 residues. With 6 bases removed from V and 15 bases from J, the gap between germline ends came to 15 bases. The CDR3 loop is CASSLGPPGFF. In DNA form, the CDR3 reads TGTGCCAGCAGCCTAGGACCTCCCGGGTTCTTC.

The V call is TRBV4-1, the J call TRBJ2-7; D call uncertain. Germline V gives CDR1 MGHRA, CDR2 YSYEKL. The CDR3 consists of 12 residues. The DNA for the CDR3 is TGCGCAAACCAGCCTCGATCCTACGAGCAGTACTTC. Translating gives CANQPRSYEQYF.

The rearrangement joins TRBV7-2 to TRBJ2-1; 7 bases match TRBD2. Trimming at V came to 0 bases and at J to 4 bases, leaving 3 bases not matched to a gene. Germline values: CDR1 SGHTA, CDR2 FQGNSA. CDR3 size: 15 residues. In DNA form, the CDR3 reads TGTGCCAGCAGCTTAGCGGGAGGGATATACAATGAGCAGTTCTTC. Protein: CASSLAGGIYNEQFF. The entire variable domain, with the rest obtained from reference TRBV7-2 and TRBJ2-1, is as follows: GAGVSQSPSNKVTEKGKDVELRCDPISGHTALYWYRQSLGQGLEFLIYFQGNSAPDKSGLPSDRFSAERTGGSVSTLTIQRTQQEDSAVYLCASSLAGGIYNEQFFGPGTRLTVL.

In the case of this clone: At one of its ends the junction is not consistent with the germline gene, which may arise from a read error. The chain couples TRBV7-9 to TRBJ2-3, with D unclear. Germline V gene sequence: CDR1 SEHNR, CDR2 FQNEAQ (reference sequence). This CDR3 is 15 amino acids long. In nucleotides, the CDR3 is TGTGCCAGCAGCATAGCCCTCGCCCGGCTCGATACGCAGTATTTT. It encodes CASSIALARLDTQYF.

This chain joins TRBV10-3 and TRBJ1-1; no clear D. The CDR3 contains 13 residues. The V gene lost 0 bases and the J gene lost 1 base, with 3 bases spanning the gap. Per germline, CDR1 ENHRY and CDR2 SYGVKD. CDR3 DNA: TGTGCCATCAGTGAGTCAGGGAACACTGAAGCTTTCTTT. Encoded protein: CAISESGNTEAFF.

The CDR3 region is CASSGQPHEKLFF. DNA for the CDR3: TGTGCCAGCAGTGGACAGCCGCATGAAAAACTGTTTTTT. The genes are TRBV7-9 and TRBJ1-4; D perhaps matches TRBD1 (6 bases). The germline V gene has CDR1 SEHNR and CDR2 FQNEAQ (reference sequence). V lost 6 bases to trimming and J lost 6 bases, with 11 bases between them. This CDR3 spans 13 amino acids.

Only one count was recorded for this clone. V and J are TRBV14 and TRBJ1-1; possible D gene TRBD1, 6 bases. Trimming shortened V by 4 bases and J by 4 bases, and 10 bases separated the two germline ends. Germline lookup yields CDR1 SGHDN and CDR2 FVKESK. The CDR3 loop spans 13 amino acids. DNA of the CDR3: TGTGCCAGCAGCCGGATGGGGGCCACTGAAGCTTTCTTT. As protein: CASSRMGATEAFF.

This chain joins TRBV5-4 and TRBJ2-1, with D possibly being TRBD2 (5 bases). CDR3 length: 13 amino acids. The V gene's germline CDR1 is SGHNT and CDR2 YYREEE (reference sequence). V was trimmed by 4 bases and J by 7 bases, leaving 12 bases between them. CDR3 coding DNA: TGTGCCAGCAGCGCCTGGACTGGGAATGAGCAGTTCTTC. Its translation: CASSAWTGNEQFF.

In this sample, this clone turned up a few times. The V call is TRBV5-4, the J call TRBJ1-2, with TRBD1 matching 8 bases. The junction had 6 bases not matched to a gene; V was cut back by 1 base and J by 7 bases. The CDR3 sequence is 14 residues long. From germline, CDR1 is SGHNT and CDR2 YYREEE (reference sequence). CDR3 sequence (DNA): TGTGCCAGCAGCTTGTGGCAGGGGGCGGGTGGCTACACCTTC. It encodes CASSLWQGAGGYTF.

The chain couples TRBV4-1 to TRBJ1-5, with TRBD1 matching over 7 bases. Germline V gene lookup returns CDR1 MGHRA and CDR2 YSYEKL. The CDR3 covers 18 residues. Losses at the gene ends were 0 bases for V and 2 bases for J; bases not matched to a gene: 10. The CDR3: CASSQEFPRGVGNQPQHF. The DNA of the CDR3 is TGCGCCAGCAGCCAAGAGTTCCCCAGGGGGGTGGGCAATCAGCCCCAGCATTTT.